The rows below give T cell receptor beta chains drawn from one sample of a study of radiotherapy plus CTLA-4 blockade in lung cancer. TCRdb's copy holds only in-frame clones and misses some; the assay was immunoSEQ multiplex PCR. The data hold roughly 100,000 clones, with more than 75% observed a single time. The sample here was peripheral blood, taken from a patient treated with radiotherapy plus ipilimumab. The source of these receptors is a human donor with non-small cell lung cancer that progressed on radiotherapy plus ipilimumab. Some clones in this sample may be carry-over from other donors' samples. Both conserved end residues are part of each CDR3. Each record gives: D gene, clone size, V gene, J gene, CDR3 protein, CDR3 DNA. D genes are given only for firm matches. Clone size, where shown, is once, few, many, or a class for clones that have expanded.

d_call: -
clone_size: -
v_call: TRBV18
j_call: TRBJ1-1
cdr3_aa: CASSVTRGNTEAFF
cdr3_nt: TGTGCCAGCTCCGTTACAAGGGGGAACACTGAAGCTTTCTTT

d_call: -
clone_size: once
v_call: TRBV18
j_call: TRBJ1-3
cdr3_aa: CASSPGGLGNTVYF
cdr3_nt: TGTGCCAGCTCACCAGGGGGGCTTGGAAACACCGTATATTTT

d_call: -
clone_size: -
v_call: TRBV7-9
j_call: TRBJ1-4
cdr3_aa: CASSRRQTNEKLFF
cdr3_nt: TGTGCCAGCAGCCGTAGGCAAACTAATGAAAAACTGTTTTTT

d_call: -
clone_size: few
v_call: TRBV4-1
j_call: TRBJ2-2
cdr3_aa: CASSEGSTNTGELFF
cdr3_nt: TGCGCCAGCAGCGAAGGAAGTACTAACACCGGGGAGCTGTTTTTT

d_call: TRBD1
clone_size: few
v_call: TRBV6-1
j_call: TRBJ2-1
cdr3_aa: CASTLGQGGSDEQFF
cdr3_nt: TGTGCCAGCACCCTAGGACAGGGGGGTAGCGATGAGCAGTTCTTC

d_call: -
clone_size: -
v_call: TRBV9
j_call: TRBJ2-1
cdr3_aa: CASGGVPEHNEQFF
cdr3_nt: TGTGCCAGCGGGGGCGTACCAGAGCACAATGAGCAGTTCTTC

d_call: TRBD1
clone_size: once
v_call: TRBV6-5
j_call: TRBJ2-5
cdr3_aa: CASRDRPIQETQYF
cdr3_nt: TGTGCCAGCCGGGACAGGCCTATCCAAGAGACCCAGTACTTC

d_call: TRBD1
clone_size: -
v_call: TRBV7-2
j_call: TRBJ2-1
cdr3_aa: CASTGQGLLSSYNEQFF
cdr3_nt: TGTGCCAGCACCGGACAGGGGCTTTTGAGCTCCTACAATGAGCAGTTCTTC

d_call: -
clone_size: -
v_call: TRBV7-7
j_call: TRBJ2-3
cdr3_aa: CASSLELTDTQYF
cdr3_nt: TGTGCTAGCAGCTTAGAACTCACAGATACGCAGTATTTT

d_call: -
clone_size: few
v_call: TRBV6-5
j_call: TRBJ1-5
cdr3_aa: CASSHDSLSNQPQHF
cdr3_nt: TGTGCCAGCAGTCACGACAGTCTTAGCAATCAGCCCCAGCATTTT

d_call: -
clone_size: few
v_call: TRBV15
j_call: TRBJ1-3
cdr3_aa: CATSRGRSGSISGNTIYF
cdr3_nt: TGTGCCACCAGCAGAGGAAGGTCAGGGTCAATCTCTGGAAACACCATATATTTT

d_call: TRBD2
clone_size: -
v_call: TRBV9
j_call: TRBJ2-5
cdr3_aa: CASSARLAGFGTQYF
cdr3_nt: TGTGCCAGCAGCGCCAGACTAGCGGGGTTTGGGACCCAGTACTTC

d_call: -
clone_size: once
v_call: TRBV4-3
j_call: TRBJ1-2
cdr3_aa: CASSQDRRANYGYTF
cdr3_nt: TGCGCCAGCAGCCAAGATCGCAGGGCGAACTATGGCTACACCTTC

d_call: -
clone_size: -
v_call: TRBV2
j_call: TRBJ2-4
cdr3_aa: CASSERSDINIQYF
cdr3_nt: TGTGCCAGCAGTGAACGAAGCGACATAAACATTCAGTACTTC

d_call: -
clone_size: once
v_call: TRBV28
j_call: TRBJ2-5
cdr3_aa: CASSFSLVQETQYF
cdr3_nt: TGTGCCAGCAGTTTTTCGCTCGTCCAAGAGACCCAGTACTTC

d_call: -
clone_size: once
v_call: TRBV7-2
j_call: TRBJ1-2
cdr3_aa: CASSLEREISWYGYTF
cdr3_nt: TGTGCCAGCAGCTTAGAGAGAGAGATTAGCTGGTATGGCTACACCTTC

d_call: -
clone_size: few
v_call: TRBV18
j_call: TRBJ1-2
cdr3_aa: CASSPPGTPGRDGYTF
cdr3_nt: TGTGCCAGCTCACCACCCGGGACGCCTGGGAGGGATGGCTACACCTTC

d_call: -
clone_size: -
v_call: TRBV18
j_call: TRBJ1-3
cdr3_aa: CASSPSSRVTGNTIYF
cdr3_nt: TGTGCCAGCTCACCATCTTCCAGGGTCACTGGAAACACCATATATTTT

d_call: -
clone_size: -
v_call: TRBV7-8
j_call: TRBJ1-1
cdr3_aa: CASSLGSGGGSTEAFF
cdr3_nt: TGTGCCAGCAGCTTAGGGTCTGGAGGAGGTAGTACTGAAGCTTTCTTT

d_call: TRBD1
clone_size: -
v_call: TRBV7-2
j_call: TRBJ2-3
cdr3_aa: CASSLVARGLWADTQYF
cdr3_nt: TGTGCCAGCAGCTTAGTAGCCAGGGGGCTGTGGGCAGATACGCAGTATTTT

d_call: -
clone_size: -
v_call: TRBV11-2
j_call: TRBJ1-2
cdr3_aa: CASSLQAVQGYTF
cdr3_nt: TGTGCCAGCAGCCTCCAGGCAGTTCAGGGCTACACCTTC

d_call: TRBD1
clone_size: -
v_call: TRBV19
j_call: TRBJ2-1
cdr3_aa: CASSIMGQAYNEQFF
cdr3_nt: TGTGCCAGTAGTATCATGGGACAGGCCTACAATGAGCAGTTCTTC

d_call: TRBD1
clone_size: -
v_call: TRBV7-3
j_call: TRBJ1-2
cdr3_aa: CASSRPGQGFGYTF
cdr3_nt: TGTGCCAGCAGCAGACCGGGACAGGGGTTTGGCTACACCTTC

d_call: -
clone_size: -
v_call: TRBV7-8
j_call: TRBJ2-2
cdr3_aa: CASSLTTSTNTGELFF
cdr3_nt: TGTGCCAGCAGCTTAACCACTAGCACAAACACCGGGGAGCTGTTTTTT

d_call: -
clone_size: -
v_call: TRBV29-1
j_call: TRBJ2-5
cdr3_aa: CSALFGPTQYF
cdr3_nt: TGCAGCGCTTTATTCGGGCCGACCCAGTACTTC

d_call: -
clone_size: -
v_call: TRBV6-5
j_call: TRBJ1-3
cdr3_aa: CASSYSITPIGNTIYF
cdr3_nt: TGTGCCAGCAGTTACTCGATTACACCCATTGGAAACACCATATATTTT

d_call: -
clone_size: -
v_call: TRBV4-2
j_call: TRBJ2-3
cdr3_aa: CASSLTLAIYKDTQYF
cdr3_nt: TGTGCCAGCAGCCTAACCCTAGCTATCTATAAAGATACGCAGTATTTT

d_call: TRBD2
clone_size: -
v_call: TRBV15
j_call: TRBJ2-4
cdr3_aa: CATSRDLRLSGGNIQYF
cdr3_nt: TGTGCCACCAGCAGAGATCTCCGACTTAGCGGGGGAAACATTCAGTACTTC

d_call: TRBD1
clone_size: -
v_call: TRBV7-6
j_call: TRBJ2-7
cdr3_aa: CASSLTGAEQYF
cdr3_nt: TGTGCCAGCAGCTTAACAGGGGCCGAGCAGTACTTC

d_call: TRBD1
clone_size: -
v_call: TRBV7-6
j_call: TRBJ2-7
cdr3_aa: CASSAHPGQGDYEQYF
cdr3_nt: TGTGCCAGCAGCGCGCACCCGGGACAGGGCGATTACGAGCAGTACTTC

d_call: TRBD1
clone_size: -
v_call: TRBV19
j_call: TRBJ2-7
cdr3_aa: CASSMRQGASEQYF
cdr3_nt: TGTGCCAGTAGTATGCGTCAGGGGGCTTCCGAGCAGTACTTC

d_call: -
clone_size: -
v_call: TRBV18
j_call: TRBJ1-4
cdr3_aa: CASSPQNLGRNEKLFF
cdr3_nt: TGTGCCAGCTCACCCCAAAACCTTGGACGGAATGAAAAACTGTTTTTT

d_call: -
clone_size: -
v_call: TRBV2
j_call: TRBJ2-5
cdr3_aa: CASSESRGKETQYF
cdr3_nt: TGTGCCAGCAGTGAATCACGGGGGAAGGAGACCCAGTACTTC

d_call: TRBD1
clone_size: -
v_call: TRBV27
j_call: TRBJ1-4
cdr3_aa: CASRQGQANEKLFF
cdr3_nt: TGTGCCAGCAGACAGGGGCAAGCTAATGAAAAACTGTTTTTT